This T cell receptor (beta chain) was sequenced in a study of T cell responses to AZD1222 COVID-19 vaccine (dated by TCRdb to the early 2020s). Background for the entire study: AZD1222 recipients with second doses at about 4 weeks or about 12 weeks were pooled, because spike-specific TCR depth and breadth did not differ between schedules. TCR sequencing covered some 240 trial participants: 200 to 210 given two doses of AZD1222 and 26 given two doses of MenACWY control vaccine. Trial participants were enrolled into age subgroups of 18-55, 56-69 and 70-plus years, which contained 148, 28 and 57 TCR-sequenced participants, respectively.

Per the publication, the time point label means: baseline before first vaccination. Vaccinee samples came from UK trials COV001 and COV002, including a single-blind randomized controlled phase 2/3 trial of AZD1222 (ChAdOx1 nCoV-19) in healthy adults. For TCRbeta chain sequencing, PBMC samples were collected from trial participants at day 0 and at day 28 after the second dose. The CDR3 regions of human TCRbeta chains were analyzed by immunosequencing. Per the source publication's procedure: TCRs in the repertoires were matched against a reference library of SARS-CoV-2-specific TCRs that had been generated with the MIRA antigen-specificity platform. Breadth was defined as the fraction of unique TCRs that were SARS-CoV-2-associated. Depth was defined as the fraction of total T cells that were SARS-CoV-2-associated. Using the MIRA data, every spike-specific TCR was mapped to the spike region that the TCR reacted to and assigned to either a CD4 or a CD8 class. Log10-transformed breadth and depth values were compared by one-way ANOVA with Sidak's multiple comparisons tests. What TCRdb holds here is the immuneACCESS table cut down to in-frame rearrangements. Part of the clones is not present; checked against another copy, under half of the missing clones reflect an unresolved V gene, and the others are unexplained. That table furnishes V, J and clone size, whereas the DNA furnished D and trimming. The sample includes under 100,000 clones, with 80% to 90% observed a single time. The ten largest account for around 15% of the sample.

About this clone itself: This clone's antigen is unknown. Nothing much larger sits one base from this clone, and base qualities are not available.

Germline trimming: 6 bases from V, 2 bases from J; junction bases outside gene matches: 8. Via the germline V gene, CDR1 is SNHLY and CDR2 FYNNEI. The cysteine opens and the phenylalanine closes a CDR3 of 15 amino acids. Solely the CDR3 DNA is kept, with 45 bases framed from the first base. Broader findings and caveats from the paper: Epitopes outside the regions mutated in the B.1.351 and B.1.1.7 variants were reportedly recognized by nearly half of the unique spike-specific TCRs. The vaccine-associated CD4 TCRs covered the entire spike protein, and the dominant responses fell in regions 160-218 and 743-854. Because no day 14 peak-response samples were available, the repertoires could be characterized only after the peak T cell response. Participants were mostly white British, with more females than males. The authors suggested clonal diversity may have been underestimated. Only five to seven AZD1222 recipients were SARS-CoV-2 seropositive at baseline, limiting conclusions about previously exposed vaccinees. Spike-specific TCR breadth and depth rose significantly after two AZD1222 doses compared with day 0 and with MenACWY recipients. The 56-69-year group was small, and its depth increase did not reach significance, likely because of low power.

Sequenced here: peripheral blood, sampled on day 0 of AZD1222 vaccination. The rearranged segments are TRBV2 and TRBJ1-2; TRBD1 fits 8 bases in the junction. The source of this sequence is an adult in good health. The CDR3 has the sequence CASRQDRGLNYGYTF. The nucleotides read TGTGCCAGCAGACAAGACAGGGGACTAAACTATGGCTACACCTTC.